This T cell receptor beta chain stems from a study of blood T cell repertoires in COVID-19. CDR3 size: 14 residues. Trimming cost V 6 bases and J 8 bases, with 17 bases left between them. Germline V gene data show CDR1 as MNHEY and CDR2 as SVGAGI. This clone has more than one count but fewer than ten. In the original analysis: How many nucleated cells were present was estimated from reference gene primer amplification. Measured with immunoSEQ multiplex PCR; TCRdb has only the in-frame clones, and not every one. The V and J calls and the clone size are those of that table, but D and trimming were determined from the DNA. The sample holds hundreds of thousands of clones, roughly 87% seen once.

The rearrangement joins TRBV6-5 to TRBJ2-1; the D gene is possibly TRBD1 (6 bases). The source material was peripheral blood. This sequence originates from a woman aged 45-59 years who had recovered from COVID-19. DNA for the CDR3: TGTGCCAGCAGCCTACGGAATGGGGGCGATGAGCAGTTCTTC. It codes for CASSLRNGGDEQFF.